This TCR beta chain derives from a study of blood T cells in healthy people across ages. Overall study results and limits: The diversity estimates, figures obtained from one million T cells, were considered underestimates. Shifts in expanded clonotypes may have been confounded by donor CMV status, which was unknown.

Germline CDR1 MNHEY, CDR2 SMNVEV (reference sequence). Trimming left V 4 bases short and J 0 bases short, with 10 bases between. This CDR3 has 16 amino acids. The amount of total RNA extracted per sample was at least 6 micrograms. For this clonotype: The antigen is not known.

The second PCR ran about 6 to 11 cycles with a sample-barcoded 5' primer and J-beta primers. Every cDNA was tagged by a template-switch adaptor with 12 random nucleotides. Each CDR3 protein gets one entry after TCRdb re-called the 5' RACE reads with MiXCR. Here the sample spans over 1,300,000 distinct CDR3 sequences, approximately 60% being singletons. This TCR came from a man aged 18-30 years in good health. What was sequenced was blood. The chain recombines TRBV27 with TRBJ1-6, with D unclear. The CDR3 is CASSSEASSYNSPLHF. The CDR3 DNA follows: TGTGCCAGCAGTTCCGAAGCGAGCTCCTATAATTCACCCCTCCACTTT.